These 7 T cell receptor beta chains came from one sample sequenced in a study of PD-1 blockade in classical Hodgkin lymphoma. Time point in this sample: cycle 4 day 1 (C4D1), after 6 weeks of nivolumab. Each and every patient relapsed after autologous stem cell transplantation, and patients got differing brentuximab vedotin exposure. Repertoires were generated with immunoSEQ multiplex PCR, while TCRdb's copy carries only in-frame clones and drops some. The table lists tens of thousands of clones, 81% of them singletons. The sample was peripheral blood mononuclear cells (PBMCs), taken before the fourth cycle of nivolumab. All receptors derive from a human donor with classical Hodgkin lymphoma.

The chain has TRBV28 and TRBJ1-1; tentative D call: TRBD1 (6 bases). Trimming took 8 bases from V and 7 from J, leaving 20 bases between them. The V gene's germline CDR1 is MDHEN and CDR2 SYDVKM. This CDR3 spans 14 amino acids. CDR3 in DNA: TGTGCCAGCCCCCCGTCGGGGGGGCGGTATGAAGCTTTCTTT. It translates to CASPPSGGRYEAFF.

This clone is a singleton in its sample. The chain has TRBV7-9 and TRBJ2-5; D may match TRBD1 or TRBD2 (5 bases each). Trimming cost V 5 bases and J 2 bases, with 18 bases left between them. The CDR3 totals 16 residues. Germline CDR1 reads SEHNR; CDR2 reads FQNEAQ (reference sequence). This CDR3 reads CASSPTGTGDQETQYF. DNA for the CDR3: TGTGCCAGCAGCCCCACCGGGACCGGAGATCAAGAGACCCAGTACTTC.

This clone was counted a single time. V is TRBV18 and J is TRBJ2-5; unclear D gene. In germline, CDR1 is KGHSH, CDR2 LQKENI. This CDR3 has 11 amino acids. V gave up 6 bases and J gave up 5 bases, with 7 bases separating them. The CDR3 is CASSPRETQYF. CDR3 nucleotides: TGTGCCAGCTCCCCCCGGGAGACCCAGTACTTC.

This chain links TRBV11-2 with TRBJ2-4; D ambiguous. The length of the CDR3 is 13 residues. Germline CDR1 and CDR2: SGHAT and FQNNGV. Trimming cost V 1 base and J 7 bases, with 8 bases left between them. The CDR3 bases are TGTGCCAGCAGCTTAGGGCAGACTAACATTCAGTACTTC. This codes for CASSLGQTNIQYF.

The chain recombines TRBV7-8 with TRBJ1-5; 8 nucleotides match TRBD1. This CDR3 has 14 amino acids. Germline values: CDR1 SGHVS, CDR2 FQNEAQ. V lost 4 bases, J lost 4 bases, and 3 bases stayed unmatched. This CDR3 is CASSSDRVNQPQHF. In DNA form, the CDR3 reads TGTGCCAGCAGCTCGGACAGGGTAAATCAGCCCCAGCATTTT.

The rearrangement links TRBV28 to TRBJ2-7; 9 bases match TRBD1. The CDR3 consists of 15 residues. The germline gives CDR1 MDHEN, CDR2 SYDVKM. V shed 3 bases and J 2 bases; nucleotides not matched to a gene: 5. The CDR3 nucleotides read TGTGCCAGCAGTTTTCTGGGACAGGGCCCCTACGAGCAGTACTTC. This encodes CASSFLGQGPYEQYF. The complete variable domain, with remaining parts taken from reference TRBV28 and TRBJ2-7, reads DVKVTQSSRYLVKRTGEKVFLECVQDMDHENMFWYRQDPGLGLRLIYFSYDVKMKEKGDIPEGYSVSREKKERFSLILESASTNQTSMYLCASSFLGQGPYEQYFGPGTRLTVT.

The genes are TRBV27 and TRBJ2-5; D remains unclear. Germline V gene lookup returns CDR1 MNHEY and CDR2 SMNVEV (reference sequence). This CDR3 region has 14 residues. Trimming took off 6 bases at V and 0 bases at J, with 11 bases between the two ends. This CDR3 is CASRPLGYQETQYF. In nucleotides, the CDR3 is TGTGCCAGCAGACCTTTGGGGTACCAAGAGACCCAGTACTTC.